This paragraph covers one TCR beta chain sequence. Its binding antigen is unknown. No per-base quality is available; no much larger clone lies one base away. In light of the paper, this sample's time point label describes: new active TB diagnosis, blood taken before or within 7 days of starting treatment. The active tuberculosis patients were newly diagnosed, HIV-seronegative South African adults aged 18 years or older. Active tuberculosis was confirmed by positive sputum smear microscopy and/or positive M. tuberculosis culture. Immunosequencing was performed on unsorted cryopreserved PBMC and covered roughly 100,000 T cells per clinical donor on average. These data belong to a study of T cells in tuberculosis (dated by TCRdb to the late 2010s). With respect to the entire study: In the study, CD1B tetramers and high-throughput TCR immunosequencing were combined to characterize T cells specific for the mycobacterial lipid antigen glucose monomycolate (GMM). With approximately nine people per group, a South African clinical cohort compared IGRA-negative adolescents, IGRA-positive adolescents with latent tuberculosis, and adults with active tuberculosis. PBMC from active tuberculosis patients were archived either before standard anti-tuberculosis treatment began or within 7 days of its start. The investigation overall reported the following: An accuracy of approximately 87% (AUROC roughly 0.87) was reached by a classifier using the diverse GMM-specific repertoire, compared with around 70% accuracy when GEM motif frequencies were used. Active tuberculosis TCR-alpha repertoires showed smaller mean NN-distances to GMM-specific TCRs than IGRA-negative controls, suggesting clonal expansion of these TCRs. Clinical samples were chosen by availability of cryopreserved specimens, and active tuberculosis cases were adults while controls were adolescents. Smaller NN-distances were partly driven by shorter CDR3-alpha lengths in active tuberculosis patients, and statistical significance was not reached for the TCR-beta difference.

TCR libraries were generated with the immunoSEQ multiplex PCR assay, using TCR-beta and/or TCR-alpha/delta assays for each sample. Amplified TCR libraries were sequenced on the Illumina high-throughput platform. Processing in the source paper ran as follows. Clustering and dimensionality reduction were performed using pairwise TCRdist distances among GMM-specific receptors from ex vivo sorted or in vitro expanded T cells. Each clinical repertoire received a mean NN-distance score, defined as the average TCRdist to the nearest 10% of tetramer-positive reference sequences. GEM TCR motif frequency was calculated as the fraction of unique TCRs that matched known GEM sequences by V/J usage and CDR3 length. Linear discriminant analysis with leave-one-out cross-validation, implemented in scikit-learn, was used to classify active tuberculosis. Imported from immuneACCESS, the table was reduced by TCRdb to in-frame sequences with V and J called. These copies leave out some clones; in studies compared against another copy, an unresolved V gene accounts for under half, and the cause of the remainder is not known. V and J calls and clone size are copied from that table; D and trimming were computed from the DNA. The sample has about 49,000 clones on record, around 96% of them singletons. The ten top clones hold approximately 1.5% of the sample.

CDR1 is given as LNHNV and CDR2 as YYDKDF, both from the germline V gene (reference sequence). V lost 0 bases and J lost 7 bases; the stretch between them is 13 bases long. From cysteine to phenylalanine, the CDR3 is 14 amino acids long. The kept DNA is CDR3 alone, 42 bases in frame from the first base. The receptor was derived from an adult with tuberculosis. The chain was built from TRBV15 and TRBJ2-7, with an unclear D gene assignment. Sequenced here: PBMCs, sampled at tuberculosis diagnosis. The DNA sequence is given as TGTGCCACCAGCAGAGATAGCAGTCTTAGGGAGCAGTACTTC. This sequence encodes CATSRDSSLREQYF.